These T cell receptor beta chains were read from a single sample in a study of CD4 T cells in relation to SARS-CoV-2 and coronaviruses. Their antigen targets remain unknown. TCRdb's copy holds only in-frame clones and misses some; the assay was immunoSEQ multiplex PCR. Among about 12,000 clones listed, less than 70% were seen once. Input material: CD4+ T cells from PBMCs, cultured in vitro. The source is a human donor in good health. Both conserved end residues are part of each CDR3. D genes are given only for firm matches. Rows give clone size only sometimes, using once, few, many, or a class for an expanded clone.

V gene	J gene	D gene	clone size	CDR3 DNA	CDR3 protein
TRBV2	TRBJ1-5	-	-	TGTGCCAGCAGTGTGTCAGAGTACAATCAGCCCCAGCATTTT	CASSVSEYNQPQHF
TRBV3-1/TRBV3-2	TRBJ1-1	TRBD1	-	TGTGCCAGCAGCCAAGGTGGACAGGGATTCGGCACTGAAGCTTTCTTT	CASSQGGQGFGTEAFF
TRBV3-1/TRBV3-2	TRBJ2-7	-	-	TGTGCCAGCAGCCCCAGAGACATTCGGGACATGATCCACGAGCAGTACTTC	CASSPRDIRDMIHEQYF
TRBV10-3	TRBJ1-6	-	-	TGTGCCATCAGTGACAGGGATAGACCCCTCCACTTT	CAISDRDRPLHF
TRBV11-2	TRBJ1-1	TRBD1	few	TGTGCCAGCAGCTTAGGTGGGACAGGGAGTCCTGAAGCTTTCTTT	CASSLGGTGSPEAFF
TRBV20-1	TRBJ1-2	-	once	TGCAGTGCCTGGTCGAGCTTTGGCTACACCTTC	CSAWSSFGYTF
TRBV5-1	TRBJ2-5	-	-	TGCGCCAGCAGCCTAGACCCGCTCAGCCAAGAGACCCAGTACTTC	CASSLDPLSQETQYF
TRBV28	TRBJ1-2	TRBD1	once	TGTGCCAGCAGTTACCCCCCAGGGGGAAACTATGGCTACACCTTC	CASSYPPGGNYGYTF
TRBV24-1	TRBJ2-7	TRBD2	-	TGTGCCACCAGTGATAGGAGGGTAGGGAGAGGACTAGTCCCACATCCAAACGGGGTTTACGAGCAGTACTTC	CATSDRRVGRGLVPHPNGVYEQYF
TRBV20-1	TRBJ2-7	TRBD2	few	TGCAGTGCTAGTCCGAGCGGGAGGGTAGAGGAGCAGTACTTC	CSASPSGRVEEQYF
TRBV20-1	TRBJ1-2	-	medium-sized	TGCAGTGCTAGTAGCGGGGGGTTATATGGCTACACCTTC	CSASSGGLYGYTF
TRBV20-1	TRBJ2-3	TRBD2	-	TGCAGTGCTAGTGTCAGCGGGAAATCAGATACGCAGTATTTT	CSASVSGKSDTQYF
TRBV11-2	TRBJ2-7	TRBD2	-	TGTGCCAGCAGCTTAGAGCTAGCGGGAGATCCCTCCTACGAGCAGTACTTC	CASSLELAGDPSYEQYF
TRBV7-2	TRBJ1-2	-	large	TGTGCCAGCAGCTTAGTCGGGGGGCTCTATGGCTACACCTTC	CASSLVGGLYGYTF
TRBV7-9	TRBJ1-2	-	-	TGTGCCAGCAGCAGAGAAAACGGGGGCTATGGCTACACCTTC	CASSRENGGYGYTF
TRBV19	TRBJ1-3	-	once	TGTGCCAGTAGTATAGAGGCGTCTGGAAACACCATATATTTT	CASSIEASGNTIYF
TRBV5-1	TRBJ1-3	TRBD1	-	TGCGCCAGCAGCTTGACTGGGACAGCATCTGGAAACACCATATATTTT	CASSLTGTASGNTIYF
TRBV18	TRBJ1-2	-	-	TGTGCCAGCCGTAACGAAAGAAATGGGGATGGCTACACCTTC	CASRNERNGDGYTF
TRBV18	TRBJ2-7	-	-	TGTGCCAGCTCAGTAGGCGCGGGGTACGAGCAGTACTTC	CASSVGAGYEQYF
TRBV19	TRBJ1-1	TRBD1	-	TGTGCCAGTAATCAACAGGGGGTGAACACTGAAGCTTTCTTT	CASNQQGVNTEAFF
TRBV19	TRBJ2-2	-	few	TGTGCCAGTAACCCCGAAGGTTGGCGAGGAACCGGGGAGCTGTTTTTT	CASNPEGWRGTGELFF
TRBV2	TRBJ2-5	-	few	TGTGCCAGCAGGGGCCAAGAGACCCAGTACTTC	CASRGQETQYF
TRBV15	TRBJ2-7	-	few	TGTGCCACCAGCAGAGATGTATCGGGGTCTAGAGAGCAGTACTTC	CATSRDVSGSREQYF
TRBV27	TRBJ1-2	TRBD1	-	TGTGCCAGCAGTTCCGGGACAGGGATCCACTATGGCTACACCTTC	CASSSGTGIHYGYTF
TRBV7-3	TRBJ2-5	-	-	TGTGCCAGCAGCCCGCTTGGGGGGCAAGGAGAGACCCAGTACTTC	CASSPLGGQGETQYF
TRBV6-5	TRBJ1-1	-	-	TGTGCCAGCACACACAGGGCGGAAAGTGAAGCTTTCTTT	CASTHRAESEAFF
TRBV19	TRBJ1-4	-	-	TGTGCCAGTAGTATGGGGGGCTTGGAAAAACTGTTTTTT	CASSMGGLEKLFF
TRBV5-4	TRBJ2-3	-	-	TGTGCCAGCAGCTTGGGGGATTTCTCCACAGATACGCAGTATTTT	CASSLGDFSTDTQYF
TRBV27	TRBJ1-2	-	-	TGTGCCAGCACCTCTTGGGGGTCCCCTTCAACCTTC	CASTSWGSPSTF
TRBV4-1	TRBJ2-7	TRBD1	-	TGCGCCAGCAGCCAAGGACAGGGGAGAGTAATGGGGCAGTACTTC	CASSQGQGRVMGQYF
TRBV6-1	TRBJ2-5	-	once	TGTGCCAGCAGTGACACGGGTTGGGAGACCCAGTACTTC	CASSDTGWETQYF
TRBV20-1	TRBJ1-2	-	-	TGCAGTGCTAGGACTAACTATGGCTACACCTTC	CSARTNYGYTF
TRBV10-3	TRBJ2-5	-	-	TGTGCCATCAGTGAGTCGGTGCCAGAGAGCACCCAGTACTTC	CAISESVPESTQYF
TRBV19	TRBJ2-1	-	-	TGTGCCAGTAGTATTAGACCGTGGAATGAGCAGTTCTTC	CASSIRPWNEQFF
TRBV4-2	TRBJ2-1	TRBD1	-	TGTGCCAGCAGCCAAGGGACAGGGGGCTACAATGAGCAGTTCTTC	CASSQGTGGYNEQFF
TRBV3-1/TRBV3-2	TRBJ1-1	-	-	TGTGCCAGCAGCCAAGGCGGGGGACAACGAACTGAAGCTTTCTTT	CASSQGGGQRTEAFF
TRBV7-9	TRBJ2-3	TRBD2	-	TGTGCCAGCAGCCGGGCGGGGGGTACAGATACGCAGTATTTT	CASSRAGGTDTQYF
TRBV6-6	TRBJ1-2	-	-	TGTGCCAGCAGTAGACAGGCAAACTATGGCTACACCTTC	CASSRQANYGYTF
TRBV7-3	TRBJ1-1	-	once	TGTGCCAGCAGCTCCCAGGGACGGCCTGAAGCTTTCTTT	CASSSQGRPEAFF
TRBV6-5	TRBJ2-5	TRBD1	-	TGTGCCAGCAGTCGACAGGGAAGAGAGACCCAGTACTTC	CASSRQGRETQYF
TRBV10-3	TRBJ1-1	-	-	TGTGCCGCCTCCGGGAACACTGAAGCTTTCTTT	CAASGNTEAFF
TRBV19	TRBJ1-4	-	-	TGTGCCAGTAGTACACGGACGCAGAATGAAAAACTGTTTTTT	CASSTRTQNEKLFF
TRBV19	TRBJ2-2	-	-	TGTGCCAGTAGTGACAGCATGAGGACCGGGGAGCTGTTTTTT	CASSDSMRTGELFF
TRBV18	TRBJ2-5	TRBD2	-	TGTGCCAGCTCACTCAGGACTAGCGGTGCGGGAGAGACCCAGTACTTC	CASSLRTSGAGETQYF
TRBV5-6	TRBJ1-5	-	-	TGTGCCAGCAGCCTGGGGACATATAGCAATCAGCCCCAGCATTTT	CASSLGTYSNQPQHF
TRBV6-2/TRBV6-3	TRBJ2-7	-	-	TGTGCCAGCAGTTACCCCCGCGCACAGACCTCAGCCTACGAGCAGTACTTC	CASSYPRAQTSAYEQYF
TRBV15	TRBJ2-6	-	-	TGTGCCACCAGCAGAGACGGCTCTGGGGCCAACGTCCTGACTTTC	CATSRDGSGANVLTF
TRBV19	TRBJ1-5	-	-	TGTGCCAGTAGAAAAGCCGGGACAAATCAGCCCCAGCATTTT	CASRKAGTNQPQHF
TRBV5-1	TRBJ1-2	-	-	TGCGCCAGCAGCTTGGTGATGGACAGTAATAGCGGCTACACCTTC	CASSLVMDSNSGYTF
TRBV11-2	TRBJ2-4	TRBD2	-	TGTGCCAGCAGCTTAGCGGCTAGCGGCGTCTCTGGGGGGAACATTCAGTACTTC	CASSLAASGVSGGNIQYF
TRBV30	TRBJ1-6	-	-	TGTGCCTGGACCCTACAGGGCTCACCCCTCCACTTT	CAWTLQGSPLHF
TRBV14	TRBJ2-3	TRBD2	-	TGTGCCAGCAGCCAAGTTCTAGCGGACACAGATACGCAGTATTTT	CASSQVLADTDTQYF
TRBV28	TRBJ2-7	-	-	TGTGCCAGCAGCCTAAGCGGCTACGAGCAGTACTTC	CASSLSGYEQYF
TRBV19	TRBJ2-1	TRBD1	-	TGTGCCAGTAGTATAGTGGGACAGAGACTCACCAATGAGCAGTTCTTC	CASSIVGQRLTNEQFF
TRBV2	TRBJ1-3	-	-	TGTGCCAGCAGGCAAGGGGGAAACACCATATATTTT	CASRQGGNTIYF
TRBV7-9	TRBJ2-2	-	-	TGTGCCAGCAGCTTCGGCGGTGCGAACACCGGGGAGCTGTTTTTT	CASSFGGANTGELFF
TRBV7-2	TRBJ2-1	-	-	TGTGCCAGCAGCTTAGGAGGCGCGGAGCCCTCTAATGAGCAGTTCTTC	CASSLGGAEPSNEQFF
TRBV11-3	TRBJ2-3	-	-	TGTGCCAGCAGCTTAGGTGGATGGGAGAGCACAGATACGCAGTATTTT	CASSLGGWESTDTQYF
TRBV19	TRBJ2-7	TRBD2	-	TGTGCCAGTAGTAGGGGACTAGCGGGAGTGGGAGAGCAGTACTTC	CASSRGLAGVGEQYF